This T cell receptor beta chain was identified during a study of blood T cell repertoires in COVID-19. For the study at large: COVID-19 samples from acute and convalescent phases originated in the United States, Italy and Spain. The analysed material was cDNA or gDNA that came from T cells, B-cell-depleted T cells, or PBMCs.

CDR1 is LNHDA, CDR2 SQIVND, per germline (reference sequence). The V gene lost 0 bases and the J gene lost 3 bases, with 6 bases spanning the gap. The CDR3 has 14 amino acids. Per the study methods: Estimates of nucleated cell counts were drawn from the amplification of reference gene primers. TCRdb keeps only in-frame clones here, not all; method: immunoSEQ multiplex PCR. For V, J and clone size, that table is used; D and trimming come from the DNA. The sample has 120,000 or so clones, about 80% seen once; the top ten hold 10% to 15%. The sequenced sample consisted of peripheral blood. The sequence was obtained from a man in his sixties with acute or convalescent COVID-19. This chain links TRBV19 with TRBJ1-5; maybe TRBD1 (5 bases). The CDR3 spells CASSIDRVNQPQHF. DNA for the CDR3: TGTGCCAGTAGTATAGACAGGGTCAATCAGCCCCAGCATTTT.